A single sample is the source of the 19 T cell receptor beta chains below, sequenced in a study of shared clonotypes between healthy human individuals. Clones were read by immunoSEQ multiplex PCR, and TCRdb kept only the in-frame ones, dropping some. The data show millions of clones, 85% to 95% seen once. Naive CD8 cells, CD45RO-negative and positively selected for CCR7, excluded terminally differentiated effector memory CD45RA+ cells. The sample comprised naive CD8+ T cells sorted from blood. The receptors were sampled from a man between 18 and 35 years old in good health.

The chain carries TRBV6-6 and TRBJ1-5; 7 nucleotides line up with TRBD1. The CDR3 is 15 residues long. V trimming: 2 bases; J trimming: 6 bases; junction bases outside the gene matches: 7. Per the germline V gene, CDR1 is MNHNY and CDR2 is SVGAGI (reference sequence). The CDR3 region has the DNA TGTGCCAGCAGTTACGTCGCAGGGGGAGGTCAGCCCCAGCATTTT. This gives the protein CASSYVAGGGQPQHF.

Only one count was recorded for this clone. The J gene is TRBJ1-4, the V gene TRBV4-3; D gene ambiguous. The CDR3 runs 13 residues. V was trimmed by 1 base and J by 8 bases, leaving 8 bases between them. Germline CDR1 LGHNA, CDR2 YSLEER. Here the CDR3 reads CASSQVLNEKLFF. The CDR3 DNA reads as TGCGCCAGCAGCCAAGTTCTGAACGAAAAACTGTTTTTT.

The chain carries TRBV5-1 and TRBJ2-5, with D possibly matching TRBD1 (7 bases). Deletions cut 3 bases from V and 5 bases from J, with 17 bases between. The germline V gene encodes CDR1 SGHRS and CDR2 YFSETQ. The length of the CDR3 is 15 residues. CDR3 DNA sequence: TGCGCCAGCAGCTACAGGGGATTGGAGGGGGAGACCCAGTACTTC. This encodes CASSYRGLEGETQYF.

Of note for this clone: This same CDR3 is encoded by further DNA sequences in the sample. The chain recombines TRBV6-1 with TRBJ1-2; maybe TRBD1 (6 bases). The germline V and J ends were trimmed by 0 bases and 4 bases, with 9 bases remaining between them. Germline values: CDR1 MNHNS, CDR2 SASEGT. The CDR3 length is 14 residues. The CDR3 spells CASSEAGGGYGYTF. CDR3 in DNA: TGTGCCAGCAGTGAAGCAGGAGGGGGCTATGGCTACACCTTC.

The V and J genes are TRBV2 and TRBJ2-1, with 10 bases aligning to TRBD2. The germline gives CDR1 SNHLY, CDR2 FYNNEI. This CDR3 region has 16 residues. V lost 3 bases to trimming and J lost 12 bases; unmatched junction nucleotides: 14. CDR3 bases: TGTGCCAGCAGTGATACGGGAGCGGGGGGGCGCGAGGCGCAGTTCTTC. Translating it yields CASSDTGAGGREAQFF.

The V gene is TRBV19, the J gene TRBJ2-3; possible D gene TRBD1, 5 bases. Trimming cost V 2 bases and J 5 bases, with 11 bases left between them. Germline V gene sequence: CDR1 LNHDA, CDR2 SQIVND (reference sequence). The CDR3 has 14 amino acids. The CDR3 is CASSIMAGQDTQYF. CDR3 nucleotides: TGTGCCAGTAGTATAATGGCAGGGCAAGATACGCAGTATTTT. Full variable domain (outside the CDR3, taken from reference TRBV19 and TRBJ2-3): DGGITQSPKYLFRKEGQNVTLSCEQNLNHDAMYWYRQDPGQGLRLIYYSQIVNDFQKGDIAEGYSVSREKKESFPLTVTSAQKNPTAFYLCASSIMAGQDTQYFGPGTRLTVL.

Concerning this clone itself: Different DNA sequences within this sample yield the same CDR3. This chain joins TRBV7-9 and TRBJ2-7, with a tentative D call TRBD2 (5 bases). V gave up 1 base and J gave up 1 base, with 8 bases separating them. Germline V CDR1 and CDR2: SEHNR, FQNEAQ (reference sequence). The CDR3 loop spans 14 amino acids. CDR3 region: CASSLVGASYEQYF. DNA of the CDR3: TGTGCCAGCAGCTTAGTGGGAGCTTCCTACGAGCAGTACTTC.

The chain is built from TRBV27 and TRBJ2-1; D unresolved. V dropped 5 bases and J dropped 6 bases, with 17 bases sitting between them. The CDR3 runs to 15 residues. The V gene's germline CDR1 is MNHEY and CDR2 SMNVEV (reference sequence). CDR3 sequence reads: CASSLRMDAVNEQFF. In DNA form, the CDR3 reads TGTGCCAGCAGTCTCCGGATGGATGCAGTCAATGAGCAGTTCTTC.

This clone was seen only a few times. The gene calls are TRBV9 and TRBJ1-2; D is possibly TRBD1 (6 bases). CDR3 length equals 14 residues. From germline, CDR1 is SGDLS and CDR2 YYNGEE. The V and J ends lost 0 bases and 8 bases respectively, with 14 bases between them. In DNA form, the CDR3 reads TGTGCCAGCAGCGTAGCTATCGCAGGGGAAGGCTACACCTTC. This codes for CASSVAIAGEGYTF.

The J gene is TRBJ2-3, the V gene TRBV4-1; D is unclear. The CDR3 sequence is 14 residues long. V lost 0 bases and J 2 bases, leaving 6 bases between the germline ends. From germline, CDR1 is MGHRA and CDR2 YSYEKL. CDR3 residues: CASSQDQYTDTQYF. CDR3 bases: TGCGCCAGCAGCCAAGACCAGTACACAGATACGCAGTATTTT.

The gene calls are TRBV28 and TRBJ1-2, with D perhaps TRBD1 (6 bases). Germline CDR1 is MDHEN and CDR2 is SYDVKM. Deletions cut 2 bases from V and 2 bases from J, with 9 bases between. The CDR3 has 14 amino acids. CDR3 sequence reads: CASSLIGGNYGYTF. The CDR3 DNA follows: TGTGCCAGCAGTTTAATAGGGGGAAACTATGGCTACACCTTC.

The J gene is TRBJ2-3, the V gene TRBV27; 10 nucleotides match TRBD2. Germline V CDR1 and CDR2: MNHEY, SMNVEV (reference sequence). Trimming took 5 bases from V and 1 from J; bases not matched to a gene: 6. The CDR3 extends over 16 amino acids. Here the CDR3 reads CASSHLAGVGTDTQYF. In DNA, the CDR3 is TGTGCCAGCAGTCATCTAGCGGGGGTGGGCACAGATACGCAGTATTTT.

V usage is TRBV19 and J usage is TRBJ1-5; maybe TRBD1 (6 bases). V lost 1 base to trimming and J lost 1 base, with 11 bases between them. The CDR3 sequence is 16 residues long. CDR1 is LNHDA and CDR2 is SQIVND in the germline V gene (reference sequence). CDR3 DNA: TGTGCCAGTAGTATAGTATGGGGGGCCAGCAATCAGCCCCAGCATTTT. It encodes CASSIVWGASNQPQHF.

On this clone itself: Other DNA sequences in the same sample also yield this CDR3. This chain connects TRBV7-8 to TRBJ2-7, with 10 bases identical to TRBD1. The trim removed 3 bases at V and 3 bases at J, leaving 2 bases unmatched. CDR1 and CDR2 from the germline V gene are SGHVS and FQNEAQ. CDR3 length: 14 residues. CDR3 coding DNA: TGTGCCAGCAGCTTGGGGACAGGGGTCTACGAGCAGTACTTC. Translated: CASSLGTGVYEQYF. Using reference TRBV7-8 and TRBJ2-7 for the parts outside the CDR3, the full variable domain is GAGVSQSPRYKVAKRGQDVALRCDPISGHVSLFWYQQALGQGPEFLTYFQNEAQLDKSGLPSDRFFAERPEGSVSTLKIQRTQQEDSAVYLCASSLGTGVYEQYFGPGTRLTVT.

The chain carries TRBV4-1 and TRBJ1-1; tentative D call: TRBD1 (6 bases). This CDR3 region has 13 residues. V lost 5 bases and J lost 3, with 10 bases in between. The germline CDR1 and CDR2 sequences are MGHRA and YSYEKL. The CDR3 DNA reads TGCGCCAGCAGCTGGGGGCGAGACACTGAAGCTTTCTTT. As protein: CASSWGRDTEAFF.

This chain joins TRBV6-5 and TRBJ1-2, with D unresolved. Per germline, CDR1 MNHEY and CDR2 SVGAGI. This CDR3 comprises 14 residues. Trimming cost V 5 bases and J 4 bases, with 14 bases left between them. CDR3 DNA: TGTGCCAGCAGTCCCCCGGGGAATGCCTATGGCTACACCTTC. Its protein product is CASSPPGNAYGYTF.

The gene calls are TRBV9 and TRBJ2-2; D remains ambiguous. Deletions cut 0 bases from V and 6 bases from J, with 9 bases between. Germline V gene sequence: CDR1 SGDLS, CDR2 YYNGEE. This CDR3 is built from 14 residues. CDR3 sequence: CASSVGNYPGELFF. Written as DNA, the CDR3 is TGTGCCAGCAGCGTAGGGAATTATCCCGGGGAGCTGTTTTTT.

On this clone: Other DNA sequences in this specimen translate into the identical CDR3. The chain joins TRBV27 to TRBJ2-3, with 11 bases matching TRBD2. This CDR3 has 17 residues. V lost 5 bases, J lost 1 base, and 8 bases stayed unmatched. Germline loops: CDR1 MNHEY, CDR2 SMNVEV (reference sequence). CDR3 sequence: CASSLLLAGEGTDTQYF. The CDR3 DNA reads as TGTGCCAGCAGTCTCCTACTAGCGGGGGAAGGCACAGATACGCAGTATTTT.

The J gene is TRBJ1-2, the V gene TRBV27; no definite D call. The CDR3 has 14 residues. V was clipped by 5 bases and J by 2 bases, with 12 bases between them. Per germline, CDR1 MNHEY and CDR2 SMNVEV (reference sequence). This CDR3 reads CASSRSGSNYGYTF. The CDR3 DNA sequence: TGTGCCAGCAGTCGTTCGGGTAGCAACTATGGCTACACCTTC.